This T cell receptor beta chain was recorded in a study of blood T cell repertoires in COVID-19 (dated by TCRdb to 2019 to 2021). General notes on the study: Samples from collaborators originated in the United States, Italy and Spain and spanned both the acute and convalescent phases of COVID-19. Where available, HLA class I and class II types were obtained from metadata supplied by the sample provider rather than from assay-based typing. The material from the prospective study consisted of cDNA or gDNA derived from T cells, B-cell-depleted T cells, or PBMCs. The repertoires were released in a freely available public database intended as a resource for research on the immune response to SARS-CoV-2. A de-identified subject ID, COVID-19 status, age in years and sex were almost always included in the sample metadata. Deeply sampled blood TCRbeta repertoires from subjects exposed to, actively infected with, or recovered from COVID-19 were included in the dataset. The samples were drawn from the first 160 participants of the ongoing ImmuneRACE study and from about 1,200 subjects provided by 6 global collaborators.

From the germline V gene (reference sequence), CDR1 is LGHDT and CDR2 is YNNKEL. The CDR3, from cysteine to phenylalanine, totals 16 residues. Kept here is only the CDR3 DNA, which spans 48 bases and is read in frame from base 1. Trimming takes 6 bases off V and 4 bases off J; junction bases not matched to a gene: 10. Each collaborating institution followed its own protocols to collect whole blood in K2EDTA tubes. For TCRbeta analysis, collaborator samples were shipped as frozen whole blood, as isolated PBMCs, or as DNA extracted from either sample type. Results the study describes overall, beyond this receptor: The quantity of clinical and demographic metadata differed by source and by participant and was supplied without curation.

TCRbeta CDR3 regions were amplified from genomic DNA by means of the immunoSEQ Assay, a bias-controlled multiplex PCR. The study's own analysis went as follows. The number of nucleated cells in each sample was estimated by amplification of reference gene primers within the assay. To quantify the absolute abundance of each unique TCRbeta CDR3 rearrangement, sequence reads were collapsed and filtered. For each sample, productive Simpson clonality was calculated as the square root of Simpson's diversity index across productive rearrangements. TCRdb obtained this table from immuneACCESS and retained in-frame rearrangements with V and J assigned. These tables miss some clones; where compared with another copy, unresolved V genes account for less than half of the shortfall, and the remainder is unexplained. V, J and clone size are those of that table, while D and trimming were read from the DNA. The sample table records over 100,000 clones; over 70% of these occur just once. Roughly 4% of the sample lies in the top ten.

Comments on this clone: Its cognate antigen has yet to be identified. The record has no base qualities; no much larger clone is one base away.

This receptor was identified in a human donor in a cohort sampled during active or convalescent COVID-19. The sample consisted of peripheral blood. Here the chain combines TRBV3-1 (or the pseudogene TRBV3-2) and TRBJ1-2, with 11 bases aligning to TRBD1. Here the CDR3 is given as CASSSPGGTGGYGYTF. The bases read TGTGCCAGCAGTAGTCCAGGGGGGACAGGGGGCTATGGCTACACCTTC.